Shown below are 10 T cell receptor beta chains from a single sample sequenced in a study of blood T cell repertoires in COVID-19. Profiled with immunoSEQ multiplex PCR; TCRdb holds only in-frame clones, not every one. The sample has 150,000 to 200,000 clones; approximately 88% are singletons. Input material: PBMCs or T cells enriched from blood (not recorded which). Receptors originate from a woman aged 60-75 years who had recovered from COVID-19.

J is TRBJ2-2 and V is TRBV2; the match to TRBD2 covers 10 bases. Unmatched junction bases numbered 8, after V lost 6 bases and J lost 7 bases. The CDR3 sequence is 15 residues long. Germline CDR1 is SNHLY and CDR2 is FYNNEI. CDR3 DNA: TGTGCCAGCAGCGTGGGACTAGCGATGAACGGGGAGCTGTTTTTT. The encoded protein is CASSVGLAMNGELFF.

The chain links TRBV19 to TRBJ1-6, with D uncertain. Germline CDR1 is LNHDA and CDR2 is SQIVND (reference sequence). V dropped 3 bases and J dropped 7 bases, with 7 bases sitting between them. The CDR3 is 13 residues long. The CDR3, as DNA: TGTGCCAGTAGTATTTCTACCAATTCACCCCTCCACTTT. This translates into CASSISTNSPLHF.

The rearrangement links TRBV19 to TRBJ2-1; no clear D gene. The germline CDR1 and CDR2 sequences are LNHDA and SQIVND (reference sequence). There are 14 residues in the CDR3. V was pared by 6 bases and J by 0 bases, with 9 bases between. This chain's CDR3 is CASRRSPSYNEQFF. CDR3 DNA sequence: TGTGCCAGTAGGAGATCCCCCTCCTACAATGAGCAGTTCTTC.

This chain links TRBV6-5 with TRBJ1-1, with unresolved D. This CDR3 contains 14 residues. V was pared by 6 bases and J by 7 bases, with 18 bases between. Germline assignment: CDR1 MNHEY and CDR2 SVGAGI. CDR3 DNA: TGTGCCAGCAGCACCACCGGGGTGCCCAATGAAGCTTTCTTT. Its protein product is CASSTTGVPNEAFF.

A few counts support this clone. The chain is built from TRBV4-1 and TRBJ1-3; D not certain. This CDR3 is 15 amino acids long. Germline V gives CDR1 MGHRA, CDR2 YSYEKL. The germline V and J ends were trimmed by 1 base and 0 bases, with 7 bases remaining between them. CDR3 DNA: TGCGCCAGCAGCCAAGTGCCGGGCTCTGGAAACACCATATATTTT. Its translation: CASSQVPGSGNTIYF.

V usage is TRBV3-1 (or the pseudogene TRBV3-2) and J usage is TRBJ2-3; the match to TRBD2 covers 8 bases. The germline V gene encodes CDR1 LGHDT and CDR2 YNNKEL (reference sequence). This CDR3 is built from 14 residues. V trimming: 10 bases; J trimming: 2 bases; junction bases outside the gene matches: 8. In DNA form, the CDR3 reads TGTGCCACCTCAGCGGGAGCTTCCACAGATACGCAGTATTTT. Amino acid sequence: CATSAGASTDTQYF.

The CDR3 DNA reads TGTGCCACCAGCAGAGATCTGAAGGAGGGCCAAGAGACCCAGTACTTC. Protein: CATSRDLKEGQETQYF. This sequence joins TRBV15 and TRBJ2-5; D might be TRBD2 (6 bases). Trimming stripped 0 bases from V and 1 base from J, with 12 bases between. Germline CDR1 LNHNV, CDR2 YYDKDF (reference sequence). The CDR3 extends over 16 amino acids.

The rearrangement joins TRBV15 to TRBJ1-4, with D maybe TRBD1 (5 bases). This CDR3 is 15 amino acids long. Trimming took 0 bases from V and 3 from J, leaving 8 bases between them. Germline V CDR1 and CDR2: LNHNV, YYDKDF (reference sequence). The CDR3, as DNA: TGTGCCACCAGCAGAGATAGGGGCCCTAATGAAAAACTGTTTTTT. Its translation is CATSRDRGPNEKLFF.

This sequence joins TRBV7-2 and TRBJ1-5; 8 bases agree with TRBD1. CDR3 length equals 14 residues. J was trimmed by 6 bases and V by 5 bases; bases with no gene match: 6. Germline CDR1 and CDR2: SGHTA and FQGNSA. CDR3 amino acids: CASSHGQGSQPQHF. CDR3 sequence (DNA): TGTGCCAGCAGCCACGGACAGGGCAGTCAGCCCCAGCATTTT.

This chain uses TRBV4-1 with TRBJ2-1; D is perhaps TRBD2 (5 bases). V dropped 0 bases and J dropped 4 bases, with 7 bases sitting between them. CDR3 length equals 14 residues. CDR1 is MGHRA, CDR2 YSYEKL, per germline. CDR3 sequence: CASSQEREYNEQFF. The CDR3 DNA reads as TGCGCCAGCAGCCAAGAAAGGGAGTACAATGAGCAGTTCTTC.